The present T cell receptor (beta chain) was sequenced within a study of early T cells in non-severe SARS-CoV-2 infection. TCRdb analysed the 5' RACE reads with MiXCR anew, one entry per CDR3 protein. The sample includes tens of thousands of distinct CDR3 sequences, about 6% of them seen just once. This CDR3 region has 13 residues. Germline CDR1 and CDR2: KGHSH and LQKENI. The V gene lost 3 bases and the J gene lost 7 bases, with 10 bases spanning the gap. The sequence was obtained from an adult who was a healthcare worker with PCR-confirmed SARS-CoV-2 infection or an uninfected control (not recorded which). The V call is TRBV18, the J call TRBJ1-5; tentative D call: TRBD1 (5 bases). The sample here was whole blood, taken at baseline. CDR3 protein: CASSPPGGQPQHF. The CDR3 DNA reads as TGTGCCAGCTCACCCCCTGGGGGACAGCCCCAGCATTTT.